This T cell receptor beta chain was observed in a study of T cell repertoires in cytomegalovirus infection. Study-wide context: TCR beta signatures that were public indicated CMV infection and matching HLA type. General study points: In two of eight donors, the top clonotype was HLA-C-restricted CMV-specific. The study identified carriers of CMV plus the relevant HLA from cumulative public TCR beta family frequency.

This clonotype was observed a handful of times. The antigen remains undetermined. Each CDR3 protein gets one entry after TCRdb re-called the reads with MiXCR. The data show over 450,000 distinct CDR3 sequences, with about 11% seen just once and roughly 10% held by the top ten. The CDR3 length is 16 residues. The V gene lost 5 bases and the J gene lost 0 bases, with 13 bases spanning the gap. In germline, CDR1 is SGHAT, CDR2 FQNNGV. The material sequenced was PBMCs. This TCR was recovered from a human donor in good health (CMV status not recorded). Some clones in this sample may be carry-over from other donors' samples. V gene TRBV11-2 combines with J gene TRBJ1-4; D call uncertain. The CDR3 DNA reads TGTGCCAGCAGCCCCCGGGCCCGTTCAACTAATGAAAAACTGTTTTTT. It translates to CASSPRARSTNEKLFF.